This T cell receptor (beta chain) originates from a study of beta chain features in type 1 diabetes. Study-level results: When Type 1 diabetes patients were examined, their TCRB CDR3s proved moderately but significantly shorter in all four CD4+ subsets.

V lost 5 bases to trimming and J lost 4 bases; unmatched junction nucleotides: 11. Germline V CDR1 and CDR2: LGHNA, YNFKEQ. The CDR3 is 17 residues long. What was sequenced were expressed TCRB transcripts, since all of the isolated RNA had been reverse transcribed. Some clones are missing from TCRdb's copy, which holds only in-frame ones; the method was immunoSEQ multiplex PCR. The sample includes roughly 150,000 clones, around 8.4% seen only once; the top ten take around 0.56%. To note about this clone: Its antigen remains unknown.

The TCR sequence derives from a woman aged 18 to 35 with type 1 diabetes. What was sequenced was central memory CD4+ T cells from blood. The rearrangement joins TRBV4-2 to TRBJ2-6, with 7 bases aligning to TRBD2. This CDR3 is CASSLVGLAEGANVLTF. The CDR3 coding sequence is TGTGCCAGCAGCTTGGTGGGTCTAGCGGAAGGGGCCAACGTCCTGACTTTC.